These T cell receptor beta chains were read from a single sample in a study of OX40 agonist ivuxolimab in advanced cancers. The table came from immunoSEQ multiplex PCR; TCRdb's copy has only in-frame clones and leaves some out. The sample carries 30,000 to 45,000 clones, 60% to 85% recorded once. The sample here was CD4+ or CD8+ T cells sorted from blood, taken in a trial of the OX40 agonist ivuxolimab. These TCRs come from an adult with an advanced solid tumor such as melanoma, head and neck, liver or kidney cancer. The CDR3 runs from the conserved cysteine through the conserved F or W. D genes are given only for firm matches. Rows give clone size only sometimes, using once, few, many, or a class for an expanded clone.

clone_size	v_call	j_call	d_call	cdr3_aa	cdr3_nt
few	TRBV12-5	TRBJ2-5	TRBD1	CASGLTRLILWDRAPTQYF	TGTGCTAGTGGTTTGACGCGCCTAATACTGTGGGACAGGGCCCCAACCCAGTACTTC
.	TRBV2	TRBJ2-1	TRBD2	CASRIAGGPINEQFF	TGTGCCAGCAGGATAGCGGGAGGGCCGATCAATGAGCAGTTCTTC
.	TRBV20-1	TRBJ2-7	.	CSARDTPEQYF	TGCAGTGCTAGAGACACCCCCGAGCAGTACTTC
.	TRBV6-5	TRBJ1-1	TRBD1	CASSYLGQGGAEAFF	TGTGCCAGCAGTTACCTGGGACAGGGCGGGGCTGAAGCTTTCTTT
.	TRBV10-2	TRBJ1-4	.	CASSTQGSGEKLFF	TGCGCCAGCAGCACGCAGGGTAGCGGGGAAAAACTGTTTTTT
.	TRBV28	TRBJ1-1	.	CAAWREGGTEAFF	TGTGCCGCCTGGAGGGAGGGGGGCACTGAAGCTTTCTTT
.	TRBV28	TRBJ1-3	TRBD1	CASAGTGGLLSGNTIYF	TGTGCCTCAGCAGGGACAGGGGGCCTTCTCTCTGGAAACACCATATATTTT
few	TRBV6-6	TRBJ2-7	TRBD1	CASSPGTVTYEQYF	TGTGCCAGCAGCCCCGGGACAGTGACCTACGAGCAGTACTTC
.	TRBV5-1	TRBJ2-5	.	CASGAGETQYF	TGCGCCAGCGGGGCGGGAGAGACCCAGTACTTC
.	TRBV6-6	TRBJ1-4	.	CASSYAPWEKLFF	TGTGCCAGCAGTTACGCCCCGTGGGAAAAACTGTTTTTT
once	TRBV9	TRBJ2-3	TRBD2	CASSAIAGRRDTQYF	TGTGCCAGCAGCGCTATAGCGGGGCGCAGAGATACGCAGTATTTT
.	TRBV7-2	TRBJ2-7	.	CASSSIDRYEQYF	TGTGCCAGCAGCTCGATCGACAGGTACGAGCAGTACTTC
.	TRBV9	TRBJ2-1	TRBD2	CASSVGTSGRNEQFF	TGTGCCAGCAGCGTCGGGACTAGCGGGAGGAATGAGCAGTTCTTC
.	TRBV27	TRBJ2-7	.	CASSLDPRTTYEQYF	TGTGCCAGCAGTTTAGATCCGCGGACTACCTACGAGCAGTACTTC
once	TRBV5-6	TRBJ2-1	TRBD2	CASTYRGSGRSEDEQFF	TGTGCCAGCACCTACAGGGGTAGCGGGAGGTCGGAGGATGAGCAGTTCTTC
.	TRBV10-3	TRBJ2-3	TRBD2	CAIRPSGTSGSGGTQYF	TGTGCCATCAGACCTTCCGGGACTAGCGGGAGTGGCGGTACGCAGTATTTT
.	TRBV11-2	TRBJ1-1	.	CASSLEGLNTEAFF	TGTGCCAGCAGCTTAGAAGGCCTGAACACTGAAGCTTTCTTT
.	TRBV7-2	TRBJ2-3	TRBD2	CASSLWTSGTTDTQYF	TGTGCCAGCAGCTTATGGACTAGCGGGACAACAGATACGCAGTATTTT
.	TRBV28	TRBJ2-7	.	CASTRFYEQYF	TGTGCCAGCACGCGGTTCTACGAGCAGTACTTC
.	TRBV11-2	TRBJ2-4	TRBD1	CASSLGDRGFLAKNIQYF	TGTGCCAGCAGCTTAGGAGACAGGGGTTTTCTAGCCAAAAACATTCAGTACTTC
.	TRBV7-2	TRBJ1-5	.	CASSLGSYSNQPQHF	TGTGCCAGCAGCTTAGGAAGTTATAGCAATCAGCCCCAGCATTTT
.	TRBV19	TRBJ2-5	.	CASSKTTGLPVETQYF	TGTGCCAGTAGTAAGACGACAGGACTCCCAGTGGAGACCCAGTACTTC
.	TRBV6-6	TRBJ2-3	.	CAGQDSGSTDTQYF	TGTGCCGGACAGGATAGCGGAAGCACAGATACGCAGTATTTT
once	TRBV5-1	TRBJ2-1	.	CASSLVVGRNEQFF	TGCGCCAGCAGCTTGGTGGTGGGCCGCAATGAGCAGTTCTTC
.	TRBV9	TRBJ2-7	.	CASSALGDTLIGEQYF	TGTGCCAGCAGCGCCCTGGGGGACACTCTGATCGGCGAGCAGTACTTC
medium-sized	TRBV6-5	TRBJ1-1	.	CASSYMAANTEAFF	TGTGCCAGCAGTTACATGGCGGCGAACACTGAAGCTTTCTTT
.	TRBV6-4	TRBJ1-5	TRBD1	CARTGGSGQPQHF	TGTGCCAGGACAGGGGGCTCGGGACAGCCCCAGCATTTT
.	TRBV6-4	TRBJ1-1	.	CASSVEGGSTEAFF	TGTGCCAGCAGTGTAGAGGGGGGGTCCACTGAAGCTTTCTTT
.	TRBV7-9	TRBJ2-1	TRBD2	CATLAWAGVQYNEQFF	TGTGCCACCCTTGCCTGGGCGGGAGTTCAGTACAATGAGCAGTTCTTC
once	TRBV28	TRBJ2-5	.	CASTISGGVETQYF	TGTGCCAGCACCATTTCCGGAGGAGTTGAGACCCAGTACTTC
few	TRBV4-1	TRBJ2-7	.	CASSQGGGIYEQYF	TGCGCCAGCAGCCAAGGAGGAGGGATTTACGAGCAGTACTTC
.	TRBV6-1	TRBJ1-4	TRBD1	CASRERTGGITEKLFF	TGTGCCAGCAGGGAAAGAACAGGGGGGATAACTGAAAAACTGTTTTTT
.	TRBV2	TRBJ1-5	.	CASSEFGGNQPQHF	TGTGCCAGCAGTGAGTTCGGGGGCAATCAGCCCCAGCATTTT
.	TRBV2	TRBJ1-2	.	CASSSSLGGPDGYTF	TGTGCCAGCAGCTCGTCTCTTGGAGGGCCGGATGGCTACACCTTC
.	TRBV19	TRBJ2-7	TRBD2	CASTRTSGMPYEQYF	TGTGCCAGTACCCGGACTAGCGGGATGCCCTACGAGCAGTACTTC
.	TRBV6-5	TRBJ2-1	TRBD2	CASSRTSGGYNEQFF	TGTGCCAGCAGCCGAACTAGCGGGGGCTACAATGAGCAGTTCTTC
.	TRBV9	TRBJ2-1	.	CASSVREGGLYNEQFF	TGTGCCAGCAGCGTACGCGAGGGAGGCCTATACAATGAGCAGTTCTTC
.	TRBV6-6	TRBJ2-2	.	CASSSSVGSGSGELFF	TGTGCCAGCAGTTCGTCTGTCGGGAGCGGTTCTGGGGAGCTGTTTTTT
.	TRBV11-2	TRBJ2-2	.	CASSRSDTGELFF	TGTGCCAGCAGCCGGTCGGACACCGGGGAGCTGTTTTTT
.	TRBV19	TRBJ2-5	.	CASSIGLGGGTQYF	TGTGCCAGTAGTATAGGTCTGGGAGGGGGGACCCAGTACTTC
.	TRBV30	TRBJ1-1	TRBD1	CAWSEPGQGASAFF	TGTGCCTGGAGTGAGCCGGGACAGGGGGCGTCGGCTTTCTTT
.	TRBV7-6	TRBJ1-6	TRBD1	CASSLSLQGNLHF	TGTGCCAGCAGCTTGAGCTTACAGGGGAACCTCCACTTT
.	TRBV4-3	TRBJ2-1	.	CASSLIYGGPYNEQFF	TGCGCCAGCAGCCTTATTTATGGGGGACCTTACAATGAGCAGTTCTTC
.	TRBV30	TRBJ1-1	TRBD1	CAWRWTPQGARRMNTEAFF	TGTGCCTGGAGATGGACCCCGCAGGGGGCGAGGAGGATGAACACTGAAGCTTTCTTT
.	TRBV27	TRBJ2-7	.	CASISNEQYF	TGTGCCAGCATCAGCAACGAGCAGTACTTC
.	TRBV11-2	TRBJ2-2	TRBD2	CASSLGRLAGTGELFF	TGTGCCAGCAGCTTAGGGCGACTAGCGGGTACCGGGGAGCTGTTTTTT
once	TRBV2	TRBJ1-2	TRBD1	CASSRGGQGATGYTF	TGTGCCAGCAGCCGCGGGGGACAGGGGGCTACGGGCTACACCTTC
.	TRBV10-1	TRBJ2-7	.	CASSESRSAGAYEQYF	TGCGCCAGCAGTGAGTCGAGAAGTGCCGGAGCCTACGAGCAGTACTTC
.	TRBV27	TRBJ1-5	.	CASSLVGTENQPQHF	TGTGCCAGCAGTCTGGTTGGGACGGAGAATCAGCCCCAGCATTTT
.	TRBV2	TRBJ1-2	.	CASSQEWQGYGYTF	TGTGCCAGCAGCCAGGAGTGGCAGGGCTATGGCTACACCTTC
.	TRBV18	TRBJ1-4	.	CASSPRGDNEKLFF	TGTGCCAGCTCACCACGAGGGGATAATGAAAAACTGTTTTTT
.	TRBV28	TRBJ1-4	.	CASSLPISTNEKLFF	TGTGCCAGCAGTTTGCCAATATCAACTAATGAAAAACTGTTTTTT
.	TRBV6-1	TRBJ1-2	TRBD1	CASSEFIWAGGGYTF	TGTGCCAGCAGTGAATTTATTTGGGCAGGGGGCGGCTACACCTTC
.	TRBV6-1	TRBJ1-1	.	CASSTYQNTEAFF	TGTGCCAGCAGTACCTATCAGAACACTGAAGCTTTCTTT
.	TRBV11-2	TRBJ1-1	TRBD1	CASSLDRGRTEAFF	TGTGCCAGCAGCTTGGACAGGGGACGAACTGAAGCTTTCTTT
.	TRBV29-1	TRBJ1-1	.	CSVVQGTEAFF	TGCAGCGTTGTTCAGGGCACTGAAGCTTTCTTT
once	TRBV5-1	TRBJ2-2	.	CASSLGDNTGELFF	TGCGCCAGCAGCTTGGGGGATAACACCGGGGAGCTGTTTTTT
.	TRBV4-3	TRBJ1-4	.	CASSQMVGEKLFF	TGCGCCAGCAGCCAGATGGTGGGGGAAAAACTGTTTTTT
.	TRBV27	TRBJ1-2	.	CASSGGNYGYTF	TGTGCCAGCAGCGGGGGAAACTATGGCTACACCTTC